Presented here are 23 T cell receptor beta chains from one specimen sequenced in a study of CD8 T cells in ankylosing spondylitis. TCRdb reprocessed the 5' RACE reads with MiXCR, giving one entry per CDR3 protein. The data contain a few hundred thousand distinct CDR3 sequences, roughly 22% of them seen just once; the ten biggest clones take up less than 15%. The sequencing sample was made of blood, either unsorted or a sorted T cell fraction (not recorded which). The receptors were gathered from a male donor with ankylosing spondylitis or in good health (not recorded which).

The chain joins TRBV7-9 to TRBJ1-1, with 9 bases identical to TRBD1. Germline V CDR1 and CDR2: SEHNR, FQNEAQ (reference sequence). This CDR3 spans 15 amino acids. The ends lost 4 bases at V and 7 bases at J; junction bases unmatched: 10. The CDR3 sequence is CASSSGQGPLGEAFF. CDR3 coding DNA: TGTGCCAGCAGCTCCGGACAGGGGCCTTTGGGTGAAGCTTTCTTT.

This chain connects TRBV13 to TRBJ1-2; a weak D match, TRBD1 (5 bases). The CDR3 extends over 12 amino acids. Germline CDR1 is PRHDT and CDR2 is FYEKMQ (reference sequence). The V end lost 0 bases, the J end lost 7 bases, and 6 bases lay between the germline ends. The CDR3 sequence: CASSLGQGGYTF. The CDR3 DNA reads as TGTGCCAGCAGCTTAGGCCAGGGTGGCTACACCTTC.

This clonotype was counted at least ten times. The rearrangement joins TRBV20-1 to TRBJ1-2; TRBD1 aligns across 7 bases. This CDR3 region has 17 residues. CDR1 and CDR2 from the germline V gene are DFQATT and SNEGSKA (reference sequence). With V trimmed by 0 bases and J by 4 bases, 14 bases remained unmatched. The CDR3 region is CSARDRMAGGNSYGYTF. For the CDR3, the DNA is TGCAGTGCTAGAGATAGAATGGCAGGGGGTAATAGCTATGGCTACACCTTC.

The table lists this clonotype with a few counts. V gene TRBV3-1 combines with J gene TRBJ2-1; perhaps TRBD2 as D (7 bases). Germline assignment: CDR1 LGHDT and CDR2 YNNKEL (reference sequence). The CDR3 contains 15 residues. Trimming removed 3 bases at V and 5 bases at J, with 14 bases between. This chain's CDR3 is CASSQGGAGNNEQFF. The DNA for the CDR3 is TGTGCCAGCAGCCAGGGGGGGGCCGGAAACAATGAGCAGTTCTTC.

This clonotype was seen a handful of times. The chain carries TRBV27 and TRBJ1-2; unclear D gene. CDR3 size: 13 residues. V shed 3 bases and J shed 4 bases, with 9 bases lying between them. The germline V gene encodes CDR1 MNHEY and CDR2 SMNVEV (reference sequence). The CDR3 region has the DNA TGTGCCAGCAGTTTCGGAACCTCCTATGGCTACACCTTC. This translates into CASSFGTSYGYTF.

This clonotype was recorded a few times. Written as DNA, the CDR3 is TGCAGCGTTGACCGGGTTGAGGGCTCCTACAATGAGCAGTTCTTC. It encodes CSVDRVEGSYNEQFF. The V call is TRBV29-1, the J call TRBJ2-1; D perhaps matches TRBD2 (5 bases). CDR1 is SQVTM and CDR2 is ANQGSEA in the germline V gene. V was shortened by 3 bases and J by 0 bases, with 12 bases between the two germline ends. The CDR3 has 15 residues.

The table lists this clonotype with a few counts. The gene calls are TRBV7-9 and TRBJ2-7; the D is unclear. Trimming cost V 5 bases and J 0 bases, with 8 bases left between them. The CDR3 loop spans 13 amino acids. The germline gives CDR1 SEHNR, CDR2 FQNEAQ (reference sequence). CDR3 nucleotides: TGTGCCAGCAGCCCACTGGGCTCCTACGAGCAGTACTTC. This translates into CASSPLGSYEQYF.

This clonotype was counted a few times. The chain combines TRBV9 with TRBJ2-7; tentatively, D is TRBD2 (5 bases). The germline CDR1 and CDR2 sequences are SGDLS and YYNGEE. Trimming took off 3 bases at V and 1 base at J, with 17 bases between the two ends. The CDR3 sequence is 16 residues long. CDR3 residues: CASSGSPDRLSYEQYF. CDR3 sequence (DNA): TGTGCCAGCAGCGGATCCCCGGACCGACTATCCTACGAGCAGTACTTC. Supplemented by reference TRBV9 and TRBJ2-7, the full variable domain reads DSGVTQTPKHLITATGQRVTLRCSPRSGDLSVYWYQQSLDQGLQFLIQYYNGEERAKGNILERFSAQQFPDLHSELNLSSLELGDSALYFCASSGSPDRLSYEQYFGPGTRLTVT.

The CDR3 DNA sequence: TGTGCCAGCAGCACCCTAGCGGGGCGCGGCCACGAGCAGTACTTC. It codes for CASSTLAGRGHEQYF. The genes are TRBV12-3 or TRBV12-4 and TRBJ2-7; TRBD2 matches 9 bases. This CDR3 has 15 residues. The ends lost 6 bases at V and 5 bases at J; junction bases unmatched: 11.

This clonotype has only a few counts. This chain connects TRBV10-3 to TRBJ1-1; D unresolved. Germline loops: CDR1 ENHRY, CDR2 SYGVKD. Between the trimmed V and J ends, which lost 6 bases and 1 base, there was a span of 6 bases. CDR3 size: 12 residues. CDR3 coding DNA: TGTGCCATCAGCAGCTCGAACACTGAAGCTTTCTTT. As protein: CAISSSNTEAFF.

The J gene is TRBJ2-7, the V gene TRBV3-1; 10 bases agree with TRBD1. Germline CDR1 LGHDT, CDR2 YNNKEL (reference sequence). After removal of 3 bases from V and 2 bases from J, the junction contained 7 bases not matched to a gene. The CDR3 is 16 amino acids. The CDR3 DNA follows: TGTGCCAGCAGCCATCCCGGACAGGGGGGTCCCTACGAGCAGTACTTC. Its translation: CASSHPGQGGPYEQYF.

The V call is TRBV28, the J call TRBJ2-3; a weak D match, TRBD2 (6 bases). Trimming removed 11 bases at V and 5 bases at J, with 20 bases between. The CDR3 is 14 residues long. Germline V lookup: CDR1 MDHEN, CDR2 SYDVKM. The chain's CDR3 is CASWRGGTVDTQYF. The CDR3 nucleotides read TGTGCCTCTTGGCGGGGAGGCACGGTAGATACGCAGTATTTT.

V is TRBV7-9 and J is TRBJ1-5; no clear D gene. The CDR3 is 15 residues long. V shed 1 base and J shed 0 bases, with 7 bases lying between them. Germline lookup yields CDR1 SEHNR and CDR2 FQNEAQ (reference sequence). The CDR3 region has the DNA TGTGCCAGCAGCTTAGACGAGTATAGCAATCAGCCCCAGCATTTT. Its protein is CASSLDEYSNQPQHF.

This clonotype was seen repeatedly, ten times or more. This rearrangement joins TRBV12-3 or TRBV12-4 to TRBJ2-1; no reliable D call. The V end was cut by 7 bases, the J end by 6 bases, with 13 bases between. There are 13 residues in the CDR3. The chain's CDR3 is CASTQTLANEQFF. CDR3 in DNA: TGTGCCAGCACCCAGACCCTTGCCAATGAGCAGTTCTTC.

This clonotype was counted between two and nine times. The chain recombines TRBV20-1 with TRBJ2-1, with a weak D call TRBD2 (7 bases). CDR1 and CDR2 (germline): DFQATT, SNEGSKA (reference sequence). V was clipped by 6 bases and J by 0 bases, with 12 bases between them. This CDR3 is 14 amino acids long. CDR3 in DNA: TGCAGTGCACCAAGGGGGGGCTCCTACAATGAGCAGTTCTTC. Translating it yields CSAPRGGSYNEQFF.

This clonotype was counted between two and nine times. The rearrangement uses TRBV29-1 and TRBJ2-7; D is possibly TRBD1 or TRBD2 (5 bases each). This CDR3 spans 12 amino acids. With 4 bases removed from V and 3 bases from J, the gap between germline ends came to 10 bases. CDR1 is SQVTM, CDR2 ANQGSEA, per germline. The CDR3, as DNA: TGCAGCGTTGTCGAGGGGATCTACGAGCAGTACTTC. Translated: CSVVEGIYEQYF.

The chain uses TRBV9 and TRBJ2-7; D gene ambiguous. Trimming removed 0 bases at V and 0 bases at J, with 10 bases between. This CDR3 comprises 15 residues. The germline V gene has CDR1 SGDLS and CDR2 YYNGEE. The CDR3 DNA reads as TGTGCCAGCAGCGTAGCGGCCTCAAGCTCCTACGAGCAGTACTTC. This sequence encodes CASSVAASSSYEQYF. Filled out from reference TRBV9 and TRBJ2-7, the complete variable domain reads DSGVTQTPKHLITATGQRVTLRCSPRSGDLSVYWYQQSLDQGLQFLIQYYNGEERAKGNILERFSAQQFPDLHSELNLSSLELGDSALYFCASSVAASSSYEQYFGPGTRLTVT.

The genes are TRBV10-3 and TRBJ2-7; no definite D call. The V end lost 0 bases, the J end lost 2 bases, and 11 bases lay between the germline ends. CDR1 is ENHRY, CDR2 SYGVKD, per germline. The CDR3 covers 15 residues. The CDR3 protein is CAISESAEGPYEQYF. In DNA form, the CDR3 reads TGTGCCATCAGTGAGTCAGCCGAAGGTCCCTACGAGCAGTACTTC.

The rearrangement links TRBV9 to TRBJ2-5; 11 bases line up with TRBD2. CDR1 and CDR2 (germline): SGDLS, YYNGEE. J was trimmed by 6 bases and V by 3 bases; bases with no gene match: 7. The CDR3 runs 15 residues. For the CDR3, the DNA is TGTGCCAGCAGCGGTTTAGCGGGGGGGCTGAAGACCCAGTACTTC. This encodes CASSGLAGGLKTQYF.

The chain's CDR3 is CASSSTKAKNTGELFF. CDR3 bases: TGTGCCAGCAGCTCCACAAAGGCCAAGAACACCGGGGAGCTGTTTTTT. The chain is built from TRBV7-6 and TRBJ2-2; D not certain. This CDR3 is built from 16 residues. CDR1 and CDR2 from the germline V gene are SGHVS and FNYEAQ. V shed 4 bases and J shed 1 base, with 13 bases lying between them. Looking up the rest from reference TRBV7-6 and TRBJ2-2 gives the full variable domain: GAGVSQSPRYKVTKRGQDVALRCDPISGHVSLYWYRQALGQGPEFLTYFNYEAQQDKSGLPNDRFSAERPEGSISTLTIQRTEQRDSAMYRCASSSTKAKNTGELFFGEGSRLTVL.

This clonotype appeared a few times. This chain links TRBV5-1 with TRBJ1-1; 7 bases agree with TRBD1. Per germline, CDR1 SGHRS and CDR2 YFSETQ. CDR3 length equals 14 residues. Trimming took 4 bases from V and 5 from J; bases not matched to a gene: 8. The CDR3 DNA follows: TGCGCCAGCAGCCAAGACAGGGCCGGTACTGAAGCTTTCTTT. It specifies CASSQDRAGTEAFF.

The sample holds a few counts of this clonotype. The chain employs TRBV20-1 and TRBJ2-2; 8 bases are shared with TRBD1. Germline CDR1 DFQATT, CDR2 SNEGSKA (reference sequence). Losses at the gene ends were 3 bases for V and 6 bases for J; bases not matched to a gene: 9. The CDR3 consists of 15 residues. CDR3 DNA: TGCAGTGCTAGGAACCCCCGGGACAGGTCCGGGGAGCTGTTTTTT. Its translation is CSARNPRDRSGELFF.

The chain joins TRBV5-1 to TRBJ2-5; no clear D. Germline loops: CDR1 SGHRS, CDR2 YFSETQ. The CDR3 contains 13 residues. The V end was cut by 5 bases, the J end by 5 bases, with 13 bases between. Here the CDR3 reads CASRTAASETQYF. DNA of the CDR3: TGCGCCAGCAGAACCGCTGCTTCCGAGACCCAGTACTTC.